Shown below are 12 T cell receptor beta chains from a single sample sequenced in a study of blood T cells in healthy people across ages. Sample-barcoded 5' priming and a J-beta primer mix drove a second PCR of roughly 6 to 12 cycles. TCRdb re-called the 5' RACE reads with MiXCR, one entry per CDR3 protein. The sample contains 700,000 to 900,000 distinct CDR3 sequences, roughly 24% of which appear only once. These data were also reused for a study on T cells of mothers and their children.

The sample comprised blood. The source of these receptors is a boy aged 10-17 years in good health.

The chain employs TRBV7-2 and TRBJ1-3, with 10 bases aligning to TRBD1. The V and J ends lost 6 bases and 4 bases, in that order; junction bases with no gene match: 6. The V gene's germline CDR1 is SGHTA and CDR2 FQGNSA. This CDR3 has 15 residues. CDR3 sequence: CASRGPGQGGNTIYF. In nucleotides, the CDR3 is TGTGCCAGCAGGGGACCGGGACAGGGGGGAAACACCATATATTTT.

The V gene is TRBV5-1, the J gene TRBJ2-1, with 9 bases matching TRBD1. J was trimmed by 8 bases and V by 5 bases; bases with no gene match: 8. The CDR3 extends over 14 amino acids. The germline V gene encodes CDR1 SGHRS and CDR2 YFSETQ. CDR3 amino acids: CASSTGQGRDEQFF. The CDR3 region has the DNA TGCGCCAGCAGTACGGGACAGGGAAGAGATGAGCAGTTCTTC. Together with reference TRBV5-1 and TRBJ2-1, the CDR3 gives the full variable domain: KAGVTQTPRYLIKTRGQQVTLSCSPISGHRSVSWYQQTPGQGLQFLFEYFSETQRNKGNFPGRFSGRQFSNSRSEMNVSTLELGDSALYLCASSTGQGRDEQFFGPGTRLTVL.

This rearrangement joins TRBV3-1 to TRBJ1-4, with 9 bases lining up with TRBD1. The CDR3 extends over 16 amino acids. V lost 1 base to trimming and J lost 8 bases; unmatched junction nucleotides: 8. Per the germline V gene, CDR1 is LGHDT and CDR2 is YNNKEL (reference sequence). The CDR3 region is CASSQASETGGEKLFF. The CDR3 DNA follows: TGTGCCAGCAGCCAAGCGTCCGAAACAGGGGGCGAAAAACTGTTTTTT.

This clonotype was observed a handful of times. The rearrangement joins TRBV7-3 to TRBJ2-5; 7 bases are shared with TRBD2. This CDR3 contains 15 residues. Germline-derived CDR1 and CDR2 are SGHTA and FQGTGA. J was trimmed by 0 bases and V by 6 bases; bases with no gene match: 7. The CDR3 DNA reads TGTGCCAGCAGATTGGGGACTACCTACCAAGAGACCCAGTACTTC. As protein: CASRLGTTYQETQYF.

This rearrangement joins TRBV20-1 to TRBJ2-7; TRBD2 agrees at 8 bases. The J call may not be correct, given that the DNA end is closer to TRBJ2-5. Germline V gives CDR1 DFQATT, CDR2 SNEGSKA (reference sequence). This CDR3 comprises 15 residues. The CDR3 bases are TGCAGTGCTACGTCGGGGGGGGCCCCTTTAGAGACCCAGTACTTC. It codes for CSATSGGAPLETQYF.

V gene TRBV4-1 combines with J gene TRBJ1-5; 8 positions agree with TRBD1. The trim removed 2 bases at V and 5 bases at J, leaving 14 bases unmatched. Germline assignment: CDR1 MGHRA and CDR2 YSYEKL. The CDR3 is made up of 18 amino acids. The CDR3 DNA reads as TGCGCCAGCAGCCAATATTGGAACAGGGGGTCGACCTATCAGCCCCAGCATTTT. Amino acid sequence: CASSQYWNRGSTYQPQHF.

The chain uses TRBV24-1 and TRBJ1-1; D ambiguous. Trimming shortened V by 6 bases and J by 3 bases, and 16 bases separated the two germline ends. Germline CDR1 and CDR2: KGHDR and SFDVKD. The CDR3 spans 15 residues. In DNA form, the CDR3 reads TGTGCCACCAGTCCGCGAGGGAGAGCGGACACTGAAGCTTTCTTT. This sequence encodes CATSPRGRADTEAFF.

Only a few counts were recorded for this clonotype. The chain has TRBV12-3 or TRBV12-4 and TRBJ2-1, with TRBD2 identical over 8 bases. J gave up 8 bases and V 4 bases, and 4 bases lay outside the gene matches. The CDR3 spans 13 residues. As DNA, the CDR3 is TGTGCCAGCAGTTCAGTAGCGGGGTATGAGCAGTTCTTC. Its translation: CASSSVAGYEQFF.

The J gene is TRBJ1-1, the V gene TRBV5-1; 9 nucleotides match TRBD1. Germline CDR1 SGHRS, CDR2 YFSETQ. With V trimmed by 4 bases and J by 1 base, 5 bases remained unmatched. The CDR3 spans 15 residues. The DNA for the CDR3 is TGCGCCAGCAGCCGGTCGACAGGGGGGAACACTGAAGCTTTCTTT. It specifies CASSRSTGGNTEAFF.

This clonotype has only a few counts. This chain connects TRBV20-1 to TRBJ2-5, with TRBD2 matching 11 bases. The CDR3 totals 16 residues. Unmatched junction bases numbered 9, after V lost 5 bases and J lost 1 base. Germline V gene sequence: CDR1 DFQATT, CDR2 SNEGSKA (reference sequence). CDR3 protein: CSAWVTSGGLQETQYF. The DNA for the CDR3 is TGCAGTGCTTGGGTCACTAGCGGGGGTCTCCAAGAGACCCAGTACTTC.

CDR3 in DNA: TGTGCCAGCAGCTTGTATCTTTGGGACACTGAAGCTTTCTTT. Translated, it gives CASSLYLWDTEAFF. The chain couples TRBV7-3 to TRBJ1-1; D gene uncertain. Trimming removed 3 bases from V and 3 bases from J, with 11 bases in between. Germline CDR1 reads SGHTA; CDR2 reads FQGTGA. This CDR3 is 14 amino acids long.

There are a few counts of this clonotype. The rearrangement joins TRBV20-1 to TRBJ2-5; the match to TRBD2 covers 7 bases. TRBJ2-1 explains the end of the DNA better; the J call may be wrong. Germline CDR1 is DFQATT and CDR2 is SNEGSKA (reference sequence). The CDR3 runs 12 residues. The CDR3 reads CSAKLGGREQFF. For the CDR3, the DNA is TGCAGTGCTAAGCTGGGAGGGAGGGAGCAGTTCTTC.